This T cell receptor (beta chain) appears in the sequencing data of a study of shared clonotypes between healthy human individuals. Study-level points and caveats: Compared with clonotypes that all four donors shared, non-shared clonotypes had lower generation probabilities.

Germline CDR1 reads SGHTA; CDR2 reads FQGNSA. The CDR3 is 17 residues long. Trimming took off 2 bases at V and 0 bases at J, with 11 bases between the two ends. The table came from immunoSEQ multiplex PCR; TCRdb's copy has only in-frame clones and leaves some out. The sample has 550,000 to 700,000 clones, about three quarters seen once. Notes on this clone: What it binds is unknown.

Sequenced input: memory CD4+ T cells sorted from blood. Subset of the sample: CD45RA-negative fraction. The genes are TRBV7-2 and TRBJ1-6; D ambiguous. The TCR originated in a woman aged 25 to 45 in good health. As DNA, the CDR3 is TGTGCCAGCAGCTTAAGACCAGCGAGCTCCTATAATTCACCCCTCCACTTT. Translation gives CASSLRPASSYNSPLHF.